The 19 T cell receptor beta chains in this list originate from one sample, sequenced in a study of CXCR3-negative and CXCR3-positive naive CD8 T cells. 5' RACE that incorporated UMI labels was used to prepare the TRB cDNA libraries. After re-calling the 5' RACE reads, TCRdb lists one entry per CDR3 protein, DNA absent. Recorded for this sample: about 92,000 distinct CDR3 sequences. The specimen sequenced was naive CXCR3- CD8+ T cells from blood. Noted subset: CD45RO-CCR7+CD27+CD95- naive CD8+ T cells lacking CXCR3 (TNR3-). All receptors derive from a human donor in good health. Some clones in this sample may be carry-over from other donors' samples.

The chain employs TRBV29-1 and TRBJ2-3; checking the TCRdb D call of TRBD2 is not possible without DNA. CDR3 length equals 14 residues. Germline CDR1 reads SQVTM; CDR2 reads ANQGSEA. The CDR3 reads CSHGLAGDADTQYF.

The chain recombines TRBV7-3 with TRBJ2-7; TCRdb indicates TRBD1, and absent DNA this call remains unverified. The CDR3 sequence is 13 residues long. Germline CDR1 is SGHTA and CDR2 is FQGTGA. CDR3 residues: CASSLGPGNEQYF.

The V and J genes are TRBV25-1 and TRBJ1-2. CDR1 and CDR2 from the germline V gene are MGHDK and SYGVNS. The CDR3 spans 15 residues. The CDR3 is CASIRDYLVWDGYTF.

The gene calls are TRBV14 and TRBJ1-3. This CDR3 region has 16 residues. Germline V gene lookup returns CDR1 SGHDN and CDR2 FVKESK. CDR3 residues: CASSQDLEGAGNTIYF.

V gene TRBV7-6 combines with J gene TRBJ2-7. CDR3 length equals 14 residues. Germline values: CDR1 SGHVS, CDR2 FNYEAQ. The CDR3: CASSLGSHSYEQYF.

The gene calls are TRBV28 and TRBJ2-7; without DNA, the TCRdb call of TRBD1 cannot be checked. The CDR3 runs to 18 residues. Germline V lookup: CDR1 MDHEN, CDR2 SYDVKM. CDR3 residues: CASSLLTGGLALSYEQYF.

The gene calls are TRBV28 and TRBJ2-5. Germline CDR1 reads MDHEN; CDR2 reads SYDVKM. The CDR3 consists of 13 residues. The CDR3 reads CASSLIAKETQYF.

V usage is TRBV29-1 and J usage is TRBJ1-1. Germline assignment: CDR1 SQVTM and CDR2 ANQGSEA. The CDR3 is 13 amino acids. This CDR3 is CSVDCPKNTEAFF. Full variable domain (remainder filled in from reference TRBV29-1 and TRBJ1-1): SAVISQKPSRDICQRGTSLTIQCQVDSQVTMMFWYRQQPGQSLTLIATANQGSEATYESGFVIDKFPISRPNLTFSTLTVSNMSPEDSSIYLCSVDCPKNTEAFFGQGTRLTVV.

J is TRBJ2-2 and V is TRBV6-1; the D call from TCRdb, TRBD1, cannot be confirmed without DNA. Germline lookup yields CDR1 MNHNS and CDR2 SASEGT. The CDR3 has 16 residues. This CDR3 is CATKGTGGTHTGELFF.

The genes are TRBV2 and TRBJ2-5. From germline, CDR1 is SNHLY and CDR2 FYNNEI. The CDR3 has 16 amino acids. The CDR3 spells CASSAGRGWYQETQYF.

The chain employs TRBV5-5 and TRBJ2-3; the D gene TCRdb calls, TRBD1, cannot be checked with no DNA. The CDR3 sequence is 16 residues long. The germline V gene has CDR1 SGHKS and CDR2 YYEKEE (reference sequence). CDR3: CASSPRAGESTDTQYF.

The chain is built from TRBV5-5 and TRBJ1-1. Germline V gene data show CDR1 as SGHKS and CDR2 as YYEKEE (reference sequence). The CDR3 length is 11 residues. This chain's CDR3 is CASSSTEEAFF.

This chain connects TRBV11-2 to TRBJ2-7. The V gene's germline CDR1 is SGHAT and CDR2 FQNNGV. CDR3 length equals 13 residues. The CDR3 region is CASSFGPTYEQYF.

V gene TRBV29-1 combines with J gene TRBJ2-1; TCRdb designates TRBD1, a call that cannot be tested without DNA. The germline gives CDR1 SQVTM, CDR2 ANQGSEA. The CDR3 runs 14 residues. The CDR3 region is CSAGPGQGGNEQFF.

J is TRBJ2-1 and V is TRBV29-1. The germline V gene encodes CDR1 SQVTM and CDR2 ANQGSEA. This CDR3 is built from 15 residues. The CDR3 sequence: CSLTTDHLVYNEQFF.

V and J are TRBV7-2 and TRBJ1-1. The CDR3 is made up of 11 amino acids. Germline lookup yields CDR1 SGHTA and CDR2 FQGNSA. CDR3 amino acids: CASRWNTEAFF.

This sequence joins TRBV5-5 and TRBJ2-3; TCRdb's assignment of TRBD1 cannot be checked, as there is no DNA. Per germline, CDR1 SGHKS and CDR2 YYEKEE (reference sequence). This CDR3 is built from 16 residues. Here the CDR3 reads CASSVDVGRGTDTQYF.

This sequence joins TRBV9 and TRBJ2-3. CDR3 size: 13 residues. Looked up from germline, CDR1 is SGDLS and CDR2 is YYNGEE. The CDR3 region is CASSVANSDTQYF.

V is TRBV7-6 and J is TRBJ2-7; TCRdb outputs TRBD2, but without DNA this stays unchecked. Germline V CDR1 and CDR2: SGHVS, FNYEAQ. The CDR3 extends over 16 amino acids. The CDR3 protein is CASSENRQRGSYEQYF.